The source of this T cell receptor beta chain is a study of T-cell reconstitution after alpha-beta-depleted transplantation in children. Many counts were recorded for this clonotype. TCRbeta library preparation incorporated unique molecular identifiers. TCRdb fed the PCR reads into MiXCR, producing one record per CDR3 protein. The data contain 600,000 to 700,000 distinct CDR3 sequences, roughly 14% of them singletons. The CDR3 loop spans 14 amino acids. V lost 3 bases to trimming and J lost 14 bases; unmatched junction nucleotides: 9. Germline values: CDR1 MNHEY, CDR2 SMNVEV (reference sequence). This TCR came from a girl aged 2 to 10 with congenital amegakaryocytic thrombocytopenia, due to receive a stem cell transplant. Sequencing used PBMCs, obtained before TCRalphabeta/CD19-depleted stem cell transplant. The chain carries TRBV27 and TRBJ2-3; 12 nucleotides agree with TRBD2. In DNA form, the CDR3 reads TGTGCCAGCAGTTTTAGCCTAGCGGGAGGGCCGCGGTATTTT. This gives the protein CASSFSLAGGPRYF.